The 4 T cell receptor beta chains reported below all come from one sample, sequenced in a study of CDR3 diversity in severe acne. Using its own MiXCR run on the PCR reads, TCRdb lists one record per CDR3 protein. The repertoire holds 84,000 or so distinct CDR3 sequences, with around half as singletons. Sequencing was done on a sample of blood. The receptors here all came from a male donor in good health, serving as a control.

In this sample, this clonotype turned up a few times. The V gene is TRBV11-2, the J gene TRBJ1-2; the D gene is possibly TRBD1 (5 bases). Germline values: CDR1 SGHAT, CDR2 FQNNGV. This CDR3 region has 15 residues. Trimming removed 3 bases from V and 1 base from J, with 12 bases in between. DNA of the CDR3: TGTGCCAGCAGCTTGGAGGGACTGGGTAACTATGGCTACACCTTC. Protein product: CASSLEGLGNYGYTF.

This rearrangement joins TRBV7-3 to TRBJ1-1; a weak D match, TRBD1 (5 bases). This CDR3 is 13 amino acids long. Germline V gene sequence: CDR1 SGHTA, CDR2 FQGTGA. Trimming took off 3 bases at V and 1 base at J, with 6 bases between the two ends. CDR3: CASSFRANTEAFF. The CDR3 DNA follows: TGTGCCAGCAGCTTCAGGGCGAACACTGAAGCTTTCTTT.

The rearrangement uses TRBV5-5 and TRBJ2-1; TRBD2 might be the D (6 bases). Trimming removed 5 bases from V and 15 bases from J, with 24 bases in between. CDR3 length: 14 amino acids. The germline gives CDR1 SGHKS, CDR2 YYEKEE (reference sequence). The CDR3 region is CASRATGSWVGLFF. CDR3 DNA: TGTGCCAGCAGAGCCACCGGGAGTTGGGTTGGACTGTTCTTC. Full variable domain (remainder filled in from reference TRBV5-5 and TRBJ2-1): DAGVTQSPTHLIKTRGQQVTLRCSPISGHKSVSWYQQVLGQGPQFIFQYYEKEERGRGNFPDRFSARQFPNYSSELNVNALLLGDSALYLCASRATGSWVGLFFGPGTRLTVL.

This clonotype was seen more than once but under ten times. The CDR3 DNA reads TGTGCCAGCACTCCTTCCATGGACACTGAAGCTTTCTTT. The encoded protein is CASTPSMDTEAFF. The chain carries TRBV6-1 and TRBJ1-1; no definite D call. The V and J ends lost 7 bases and 3 bases respectively, with 12 bases between them. This CDR3 region has 13 residues. Looked up from germline, CDR1 is MNHNS and CDR2 is SASEGT.